The rows below give T cell receptor beta chains drawn from one sample of a study of early T cells in non-severe SARS-CoV-2 infection. TCRdb redid the calling of the 5' RACE reads with MiXCR, one entry per CDR3 protein. The sample shows about 42,000 distinct CDR3 sequences, roughly 6% of them seen only once. This specimen was whole blood, taken at baseline. These receptors originate from an adult who was a healthcare worker with PCR-confirmed SARS-CoV-2 infection or an uninfected control (not recorded which). Both conserved end residues are part of each CDR3. The D gene is left open where the match is weak. Not all rows give a size; the values are once, few, many and, for expanded clones, a class.

j_call clone_size v_call d_call cdr3_nt cdr3_aa
TRBJ2-5 many TRBV19 - TGTGCCAGTAGTATAGAGGGAGAGACCCAGTACTTC CASSIEGETQYF
TRBJ1-1 many TRBV20-1 TRBD1 TGCAGTGGACCCGACAGGGTCAGCAGTGACACTGAAGCTTTCTTT CSGPDRVSSDTEAFF
TRBJ1-1 - TRBV20-1 - TGCAGTGCTAGAGATTCCAGGAGGCCGAACACTGAAGCTTTCTTT CSARDSRRPNTEAFF
TRBJ2-3 many TRBV18 - TGTGCCAGCTCACCACCTCAACCCCATGGGGATACGCAGTATTTT CASSPPQPHGDTQYF
TRBJ1-1 many TRBV6-2/TRBV6-3 - TGTGCCAGCAGTTACAAAGAGAACACTGAAGCTTTCTTT CASSYKENTEAFF
TRBJ1-1 few TRBV30 - TGTGCCTGGCACTTCCCCACTGAAGCTTTCTTT CAWHFPTEAFF
TRBJ2-3 many TRBV20-1 - TGCAGTGCTAGAGATAAGATGCGGGGAAGTGAGGCAGATACGCAGTATTTT CSARDKMRGSEADTQYF
TRBJ2-3 many TRBV11-2 TRBD2 TGTGCCAGCAGCTTAGAACTCATAGCGGGGGGAAGCACAGATACGCAGTATTTT CASSLELIAGGSTDTQYF
TRBJ1-1 - TRBV10-3 TRBD1 TGTGCCATCAAGGGACAGGGGACCAAGAACACTGAAGCTTTCTTT CAIKGQGTKNTEAFF
TRBJ2-7 few TRBV10-3 - TGTGCCATCACGGATACAGGGCTAAGTAACGAGCAGTACTTC CAITDTGLSNEQYF
TRBJ2-1 many TRBV30 - TGTGCCTGGACGGACGGCGGCCCCAAAAAGCTATTGGCCCCCAATGAGCAGTTCTTC CAWTDGGPKKLLAPNEQFF
TRBJ1-5 many TRBV12-3/TRBV12-4 TRBD1 TGTGCCAGCAGTTTGGGAGGGGGCTTCAATCAGCCCCAGCATTTT CASSLGGGFNQPQHF
TRBJ1-5 many TRBV30 TRBD1 TGTGCCTGGAGCAAGGGGGCGGACAATCAGCCCCAGCATTTT CAWSKGADNQPQHF
TRBJ2-7 many TRBV14 TRBD1 TGTGCCAGCAGCCTAGGGACAGCTACTACGAAGCAGTACTTC CASSLGTATTKQYF
TRBJ2-7 - TRBV15 - TGTGCCACCAGCAGAGGCACAGGGAGCTACGAGCAGTACTTC CATSRGTGSYEQYF
TRBJ1-3 few TRBV9 TRBD1 TGTGCCAGCAGCCTCACCGGGACAGCAAACTCTGGAAACACCATATATTTT CASSLTGTANSGNTIYF
TRBJ2-7 many TRBV6-5 TRBD2 TGTGCCAGCAGTCAGACTAGCGGGGCCTCCTACGAGCAGTACTTC CASSQTSGASYEQYF
TRBJ2-7 many TRBV4-2 - TGTGCCAGCAGCCAAGCCAGGGATATCAACGAGCAGTACTTC CASSQARDINEQYF